Sequencing of this T cell receptor beta chain was carried out in a study of blood T cell repertoires in COVID-19. V was shortened by 0 bases and J by 13 bases, with 15 bases between the two germline ends. Germline V gene data show CDR1 as KGHDR and CDR2 as SFDVKD. The CDR3 runs to 14 residues. This clone was detected only once. TCRdb's table, derived via immunoSEQ multiplex PCR, lists solely in-frame clones and lacks some. The sample holds about 350,000 clones, approximately 90% seen once. The clonotype was recovered from a man aged 25-40 years with COVID-19, enrolled during active disease. The J gene is TRBJ2-1, the V gene TRBV24-1, with a weak D call TRBD2 (5 bases). Sample: peripheral blood. CDR3 amino acids: CATSDLMASPLQFF. The DNA of the CDR3 is TGTGCCACCAGTGATTTGATGGCTAGCCCCTTACAGTTCTTC.